The 3 T cell receptor beta chains listed next were all sequenced from one sample in a study of blood T cell repertoires in COVID-19. Measured with immunoSEQ multiplex PCR; TCRdb has only the in-frame clones, and not every one. The repertoire holds 200,000 or so clones, approximately 84% seen once, with around 3% in the top ten. Material for sequencing was peripheral blood. Receptor source: a man in his fifties or sixties who had recovered from COVID-19.

This clone was recorded a few times. This chain connects TRBV19 to TRBJ2-2; no definite D call. The CDR3 covers 12 residues. Germline V gene data show CDR1 as LNHDA and CDR2 as SQIVND (reference sequence). Trimming took off 7 bases at V and 6 bases at J, with 9 bases between the two ends. DNA of the CDR3: TGTGCCAGTAAACTTACCCCCGGGGAGCTGTTTTTT. The encoded protein is CASKLTPGELFF.

The chain uses TRBV11-2 and TRBJ2-6, with 8 nucleotides matching TRBD1. Germline V gene sequence: CDR1 SGHAT, CDR2 FQNNGV. CDR3 length equals 18 residues. After removal of 5 bases from V and 0 bases from J, the junction contained 9 bases not matched to a gene. CDR3 coding DNA: TGTGCCAGCAGCCGAATGAGGACAGGGCACTCTGGGGCCAACGTCCTGACTTTC. Amino acid sequence: CASSRMRTGHSGANVLTF.

V and J are TRBV27 and TRBJ2-3; 11 positions agree with TRBD2. The V gene's germline CDR1 is MNHEY and CDR2 SMNVEV (reference sequence). J gave up 3 bases and V 2 bases, and 7 bases lay outside the gene matches. The CDR3 has 17 amino acids. The CDR3 bases are TGTGCCAGCAGTTTAAGCCGGCTAGCGGGAGGTACAGATACGCAGTATTTT. Amino acid sequence: CASSLSRLAGGTDTQYF.